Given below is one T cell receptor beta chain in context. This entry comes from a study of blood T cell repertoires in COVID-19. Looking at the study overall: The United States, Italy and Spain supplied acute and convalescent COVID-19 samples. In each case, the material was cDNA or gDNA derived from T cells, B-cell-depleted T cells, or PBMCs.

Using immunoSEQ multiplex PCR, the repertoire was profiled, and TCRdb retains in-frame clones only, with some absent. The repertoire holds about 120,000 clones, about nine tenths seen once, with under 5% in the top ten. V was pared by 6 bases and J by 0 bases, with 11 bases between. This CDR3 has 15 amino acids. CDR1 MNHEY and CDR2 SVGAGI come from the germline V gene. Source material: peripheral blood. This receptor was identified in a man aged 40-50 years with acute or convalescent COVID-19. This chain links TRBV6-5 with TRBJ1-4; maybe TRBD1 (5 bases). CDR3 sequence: CASSAGRSTNEKLFF. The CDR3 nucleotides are TGTGCCAGCAGCGCGGGGCGTTCAACTAATGAAAAACTGTTTTTT.